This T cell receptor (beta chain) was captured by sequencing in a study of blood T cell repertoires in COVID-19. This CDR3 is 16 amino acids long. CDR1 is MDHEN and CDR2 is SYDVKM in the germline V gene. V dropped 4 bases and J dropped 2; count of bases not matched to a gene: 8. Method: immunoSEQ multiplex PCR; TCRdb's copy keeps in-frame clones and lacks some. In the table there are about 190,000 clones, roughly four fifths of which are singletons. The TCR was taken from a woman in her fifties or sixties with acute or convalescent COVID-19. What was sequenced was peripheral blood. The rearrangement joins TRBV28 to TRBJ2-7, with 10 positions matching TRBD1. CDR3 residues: CASSSPPGQGTYEQYF. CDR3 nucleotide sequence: TGTGCCAGCAGTTCCCCGCCGGGACAGGGGACCTACGAGCAGTACTTC.